Sequencing of this T cell receptor (beta chain) was carried out in a study of shared clonotypes between healthy human individuals (dated by TCRdb to the early 2020s). Background on the whole study: A couple of women and a few men aged 18 to 49 years were included in the cohort. For each donor, three plates each were used for CD4 naive and CD4 memory, two plates were used for CD8 naive, and one plate was used for CD8 memory. To estimate repertoire size and how much clonotype sharing occurs between individuals, the study deeply sequenced the blood TCR repertoires of roughly 5 healthy adults. To increase sequencing depth and limit assay-specific biases, different laboratories used diverse techniques to prepare libraries and sequence TCR repertoires. Each donor's leukapheresis produced roughly between roughly 0.85 and 10 billion PBMCs. The full study reports these points: Only blood was sampled, and tissue TCR repertoires likely differ from those in blood. Approximately 4.8% of naive CD4, 3% to 4% of naive CD8, 2.3% of memory CD4, and 0.35% to 0.4% of memory CD8 clonotypes were shared across several donors. Naive subsets generally had larger estimated clonotype richness than memory subsets. Pairwise subsampling indicated that sequencing depth was expected to affect the degree of clonotype sharing among donors. Because the study included a small number of donors, the genetic and exposure-history diversity represented was limited. Compared with non-shared clonotypes, the clonotypes found in all four sorted-subset donors had higher generation probabilities. Incomplete sequencing was indicated by rarefaction of sorted-subset datasets, despite the large sequencing depth.

This clone was seen just once. There is no known antigen for this receptor. Per-nucleotide qualities are absent, and no much larger clonotype sits a single base away. Trimming costs V 4 bases and J 4 bases, and their ends lie 14 bases apart. The CDR3 sequence holds 14 residues, the cysteine and phenylalanine included. Only the CDR3 region is kept as DNA, spanning 42 bases read in frame from base 1. CDR1 is given as SGHRS and CDR2 as YFSETQ, both from the germline V gene. For the CD8 naive samples, CD45RO-negative cells were positively selected for CCR7, yielding a CD45RA+CCR7+ population from which TemRA cells were excluded. Donors were healthy HIV-negative adults with no recently reported acute infections or vaccinations. All donors were Caucasian adults living in Nashville, Tennessee, USA. Blood was collected by leukapheresis, and PBMCs were isolated by Ficoll-Histopaque density gradient centrifugation and then cryopreserved in liquid nitrogen vapor phase. Purity and quantity of every magnetically sorted T cell population were checked by analytical flow cytometry. From each sorted fraction, genomic DNA was isolated and quantified by UV absorbance on a Nanodrop 2000c.

Using the deep immunoSEQ assay, multiplex PCR amplified TCR CDR3 regions from genomic DNA. Genomic DNA extracted from each cell subset was distributed evenly over all wells of several immunoSEQ 96-well plates, and each plate served as one replicate. For sorted subsets, around 200 ng genomic DNA, equal to tens of thousands of T cell genomes, was loaded into each replicate PCR. Purified libraries were measured with a Qubit 3.0 fluorometer, size-checked on a Bioanalyzer 2100, and measured again with the KAPA Library Quantification kit. Each immunoSEQ 96-well plate was sequenced on its own single-read 150-cycle Illumina NextSeq 550 flow cell. Processing in the source paper ran as follows. The immunoSEQ output contained only junctional sequences without quality scores, so filtering could not match that applied to full-length reads. Sequences were annotated with PyIR, a Python wrapper for IgBLAST v1.9, using IMGT germline references to assign V/J genes and CDR3. Any read was removed if the V/J assignment was weak (E-value above 1e-6), the CDR3 was missing, or the read contained stop codons, out-of-frame junctions, or ambiguous translated residues. V3J clonotypes were defined by identical inferred V gene, J gene, and CDR3 amino acid sequence. Percentage overlap between repertoires was calculated by dividing the number of shared unique clonotypes by the size of the smaller repertoire. Richness of each repertoire was evaluated using RTK rarefaction, the Chao1 estimator, and Recon v2.1 estimates of unobserved clonotypes. For all TCRbeta clonotypes obtained by the gDNA method from a handful of donors, generation probabilities were computed with OLGA. The source is immuneACCESS, and TCRdb retained only in-frame sequences with V and J called. Part of the clones is not carried over; for the studies checked, unresolved V genes explain less than half of this, and the remainder is unexplained. Clonal size and the V and J genes are those of that table, whereas D and trimming came from the DNA. The sample table contains 600,000 or so clones; only one count was recorded for 95% to 98% of them. The top ten clonotypes cover approximately 0.3% of the sample.

The source material was naive CD8+ T cells sorted from blood. According to the study, the label for this sample's cell subset or site signals: CD45RA+CCR7+. The sequence links TRBV5-1 to TRBJ1-1, with the D gene call left open. This sequence originates from a man aged 25-45 years in good health. Here the CDR3 is given as CASSLEAPATEAFF. The sequenced DNA is TGCGCCAGCAGCCTAGAGGCCCCGGCCACTGAAGCTTTCTTT.